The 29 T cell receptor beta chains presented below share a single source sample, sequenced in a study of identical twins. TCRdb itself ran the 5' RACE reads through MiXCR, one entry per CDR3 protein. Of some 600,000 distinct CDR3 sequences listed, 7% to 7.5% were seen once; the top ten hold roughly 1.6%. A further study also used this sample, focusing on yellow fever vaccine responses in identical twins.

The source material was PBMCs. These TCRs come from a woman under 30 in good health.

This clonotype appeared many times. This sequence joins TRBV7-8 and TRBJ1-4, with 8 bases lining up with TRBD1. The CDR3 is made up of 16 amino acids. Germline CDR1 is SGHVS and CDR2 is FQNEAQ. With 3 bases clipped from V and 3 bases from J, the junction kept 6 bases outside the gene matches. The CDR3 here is CASSFNPRGPNEKLFF. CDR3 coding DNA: TGTGCCAGCAGCTTCAATCCCAGGGGGCCTAATGAAAAACTGTTTTTT.

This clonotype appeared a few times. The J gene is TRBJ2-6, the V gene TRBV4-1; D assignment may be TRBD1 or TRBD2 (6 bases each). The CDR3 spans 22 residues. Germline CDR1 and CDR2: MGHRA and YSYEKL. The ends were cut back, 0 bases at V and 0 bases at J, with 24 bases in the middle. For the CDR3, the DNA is TGCGCCAGCAGCCAAGATAACGTAGTCCGGGGGACACATACCTCTGGGGCCAACGTCCTGACTTTC. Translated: CASSQDNVVRGTHTSGANVLTF.

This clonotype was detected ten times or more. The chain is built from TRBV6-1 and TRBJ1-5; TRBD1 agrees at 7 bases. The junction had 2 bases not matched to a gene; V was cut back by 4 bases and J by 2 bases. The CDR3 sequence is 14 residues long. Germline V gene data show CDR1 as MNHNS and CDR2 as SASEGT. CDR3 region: CASSGQGGNQPQHF. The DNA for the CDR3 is TGTGCCAGCAGTGGACAGGGTGGCAATCAGCCCCAGCATTTT.

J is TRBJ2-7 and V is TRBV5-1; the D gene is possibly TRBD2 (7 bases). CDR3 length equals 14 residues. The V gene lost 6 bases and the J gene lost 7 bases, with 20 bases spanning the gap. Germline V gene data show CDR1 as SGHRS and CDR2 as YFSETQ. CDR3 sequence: CASKREPQGWEQYV. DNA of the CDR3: TGCGCCAGCAAGCGGGAACCACAGGGATGGGAGCAGTACGTC.

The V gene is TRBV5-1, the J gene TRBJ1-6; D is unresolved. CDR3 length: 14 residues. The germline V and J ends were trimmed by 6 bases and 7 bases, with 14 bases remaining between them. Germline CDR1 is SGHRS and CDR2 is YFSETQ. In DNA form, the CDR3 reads TGCGCCAGCACGGAAGTGCCGGACAATTCACCCCTCCACTTT. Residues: CASTEVPDNSPLHF.

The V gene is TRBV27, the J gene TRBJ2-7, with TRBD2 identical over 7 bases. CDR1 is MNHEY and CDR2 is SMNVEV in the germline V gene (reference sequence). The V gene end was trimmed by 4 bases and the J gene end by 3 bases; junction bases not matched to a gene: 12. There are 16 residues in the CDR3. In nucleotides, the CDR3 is TGTGCCAGCAGTTCCCGACAGCGGGACCATTTCTACGAGCAGTACGTC. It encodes CASSSRQRDHFYEQYV.

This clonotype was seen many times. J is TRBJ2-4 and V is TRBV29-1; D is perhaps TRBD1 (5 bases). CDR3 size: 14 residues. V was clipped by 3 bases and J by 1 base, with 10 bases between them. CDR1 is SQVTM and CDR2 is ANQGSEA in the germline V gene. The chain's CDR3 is CSVDAPGAKNIQYF. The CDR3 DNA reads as TGCAGCGTTGACGCACCAGGGGCCAAAAACATTCAGTACTTC.

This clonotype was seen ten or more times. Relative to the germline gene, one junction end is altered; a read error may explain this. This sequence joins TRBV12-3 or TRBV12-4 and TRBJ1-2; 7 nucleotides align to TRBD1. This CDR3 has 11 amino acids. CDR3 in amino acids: CASSSRGDSRF. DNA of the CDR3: TGTGCCAGCAGTTCCCGCGGGGACAGCCGCTTC.

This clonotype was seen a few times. The CDR3 spells CASKNGPRRDTQYF. CDR3 coding DNA: TGTGCCAGCAAAAACGGGCCCCGCCGAGATACGCAGTATTTT. The chain links TRBV6-2 or TRBV6-3 to TRBJ2-3, with D unclear. Trimming pared 7 bases from V and 5 bases from J, leaving 16 bases between. CDR1 is MNHEY and CDR2 is SVGEGT in the germline V gene. The CDR3 has 14 amino acids.

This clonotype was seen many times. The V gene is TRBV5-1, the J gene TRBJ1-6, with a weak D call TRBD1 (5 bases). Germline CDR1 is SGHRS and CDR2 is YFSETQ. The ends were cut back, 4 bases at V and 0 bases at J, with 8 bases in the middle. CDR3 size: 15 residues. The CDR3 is CASSGHGSYNSPLHF. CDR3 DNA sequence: TGCGCCAGCAGCGGACATGGCTCCTATAATTCACCCCTCCACTTT.

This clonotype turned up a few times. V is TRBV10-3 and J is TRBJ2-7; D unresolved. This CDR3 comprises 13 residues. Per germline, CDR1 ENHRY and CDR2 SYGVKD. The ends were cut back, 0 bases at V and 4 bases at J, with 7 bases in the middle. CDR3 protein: CAISESGGYEQYV. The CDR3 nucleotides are TGTGCCATCAGTGAGTCGGGTGGGTACGAGCAGTACGTC.

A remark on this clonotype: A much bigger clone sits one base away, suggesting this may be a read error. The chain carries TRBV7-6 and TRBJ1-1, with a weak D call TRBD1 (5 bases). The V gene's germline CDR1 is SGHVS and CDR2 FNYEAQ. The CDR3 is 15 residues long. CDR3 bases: TGTGCCAGCAGCTTAGCGAGTGGGGGGAACATTGAAGCTTTCTTT. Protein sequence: CASSLASGGNIEAFF. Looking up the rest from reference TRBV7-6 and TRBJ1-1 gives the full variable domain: GAGVSQSPRYKVTKRGQDVALRCDPISGHVSLYWYRQALGQGPEFLTYFNYEAQQDKSGLPNDRFSAERPEGSISTLTIQRTEQRDSAMYRCASSLASGGNIEAFFGQGTRLTVV.

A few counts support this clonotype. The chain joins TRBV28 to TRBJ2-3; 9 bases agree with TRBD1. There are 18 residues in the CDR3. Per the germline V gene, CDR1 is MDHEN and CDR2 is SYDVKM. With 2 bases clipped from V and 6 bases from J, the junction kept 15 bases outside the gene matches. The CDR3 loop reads CASSLPGNGQGSLDTQYF. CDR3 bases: TGTGCCAGCAGTTTACCCGGAAATGGACAGGGGAGTTTGGATACGCAGTATTTT.

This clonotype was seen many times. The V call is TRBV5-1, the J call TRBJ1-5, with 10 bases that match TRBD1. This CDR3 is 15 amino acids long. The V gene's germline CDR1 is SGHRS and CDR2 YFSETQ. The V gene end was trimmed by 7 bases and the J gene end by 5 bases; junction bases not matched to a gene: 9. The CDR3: CASREGGTGDQPQHF. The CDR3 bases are TGCGCCAGCCGCGAAGGGGGGACAGGGGATCAGCCCCAGCATTTT.

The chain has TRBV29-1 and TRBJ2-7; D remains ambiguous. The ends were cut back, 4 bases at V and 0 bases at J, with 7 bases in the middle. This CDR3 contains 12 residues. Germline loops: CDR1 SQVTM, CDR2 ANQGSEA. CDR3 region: CSVAFNSYEQYF. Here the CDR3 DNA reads TGCAGCGTTGCCTTCAACTCCTACGAGCAGTACTTC.

The CDR3 DNA follows: TGTGCCAGCAGCTCCTCGGGATTGCAAGAGACCCAGTACTTC. It encodes CASSSSGLQETQYF. This chain links TRBV7-9 with TRBJ2-5, with D perhaps matching TRBD2 (5 bases). The CDR3 covers 14 residues. Germline V gene sequence: CDR1 SEHNR, CDR2 FQNEAQ (reference sequence). The germline V and J ends were trimmed by 4 bases and 2 bases, with 11 bases remaining between them. The entire variable domain, with the rest obtained from reference TRBV7-9 and TRBJ2-5, is as follows: DTGVSQNPRHKITKRGQNVTFRCDPISEHNRLYWYRQTLGQGPEFLTYFQNEAQLEKSRLLSDRFSAERPKGSFSTLEIQRTEQGDSAMYLCASSSSGLQETQYFGPGTRLLVL.

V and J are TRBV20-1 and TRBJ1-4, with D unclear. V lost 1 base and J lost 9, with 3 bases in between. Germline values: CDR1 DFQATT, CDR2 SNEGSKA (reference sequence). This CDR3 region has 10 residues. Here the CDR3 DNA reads TGCAGTGCTAGAGGAAAAAAACTGTTTTTT. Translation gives CSARGKKLFF.

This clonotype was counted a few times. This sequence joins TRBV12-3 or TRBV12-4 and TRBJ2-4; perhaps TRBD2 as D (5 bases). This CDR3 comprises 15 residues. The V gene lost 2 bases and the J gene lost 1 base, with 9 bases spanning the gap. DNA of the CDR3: TGTGCCAGCAGTTTAAGTCGGAGGGCCAAAAACATTCAGTACTTC. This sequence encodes CASSLSRRAKNIQYF.

CDR3 sequence (DNA): TGTGCCAGCAGTGAAAATGGGTATGGCGGGGAGCTGTTTTTT. This codes for CASSENGYGGELFF. The J gene is TRBJ2-2, the V gene TRBV2, with D hard to call. The CDR3 consists of 14 residues. The germline V and J ends were trimmed by 2 bases and 7 bases, with 11 bases remaining between them. Germline values: CDR1 SNHLY, CDR2 FYNNEI.

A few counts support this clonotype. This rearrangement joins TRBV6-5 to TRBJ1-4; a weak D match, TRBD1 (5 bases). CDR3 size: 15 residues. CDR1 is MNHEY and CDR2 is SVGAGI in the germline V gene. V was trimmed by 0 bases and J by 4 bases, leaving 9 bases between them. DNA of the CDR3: TGTGCCAGCAGTTACTCGAGACAGAATAATGAAAAACTGTTTTTT. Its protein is CASSYSRQNNEKLFF.

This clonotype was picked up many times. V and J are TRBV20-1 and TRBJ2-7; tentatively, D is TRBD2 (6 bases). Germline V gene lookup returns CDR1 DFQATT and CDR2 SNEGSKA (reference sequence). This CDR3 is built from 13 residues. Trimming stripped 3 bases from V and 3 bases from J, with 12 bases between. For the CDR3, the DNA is TGCAGTGCTAGTGACGGAGGGAACTACGAGCAGTACGTC. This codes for CSASDGGNYEQYV.

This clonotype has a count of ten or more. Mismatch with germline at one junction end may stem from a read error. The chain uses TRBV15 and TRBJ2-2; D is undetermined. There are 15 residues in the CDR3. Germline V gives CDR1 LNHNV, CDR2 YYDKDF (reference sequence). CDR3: CATSRDNRNAGELFF. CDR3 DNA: TGTGCCACCAGCAGAGATAATCGGAACGCCGGGGAGCTGTTTTTT.

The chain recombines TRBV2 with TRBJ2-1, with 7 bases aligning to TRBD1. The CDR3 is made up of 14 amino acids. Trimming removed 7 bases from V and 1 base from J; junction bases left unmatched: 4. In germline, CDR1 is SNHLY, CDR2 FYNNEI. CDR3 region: CASTARGSYNEQFF. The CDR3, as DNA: TGTGCCAGCACGGCCAGGGGGTCCTACAATGAGCAGTTCTTC.

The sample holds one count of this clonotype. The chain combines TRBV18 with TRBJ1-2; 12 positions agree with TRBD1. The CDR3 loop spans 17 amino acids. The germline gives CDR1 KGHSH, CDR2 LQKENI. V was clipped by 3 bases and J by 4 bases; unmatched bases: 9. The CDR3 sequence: CASSPPAGTGGSYGYTF. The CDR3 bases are TGTGCCAGCTCACCGCCTGCCGGGACAGGGGGCAGCTATGGCTACACCTTC.

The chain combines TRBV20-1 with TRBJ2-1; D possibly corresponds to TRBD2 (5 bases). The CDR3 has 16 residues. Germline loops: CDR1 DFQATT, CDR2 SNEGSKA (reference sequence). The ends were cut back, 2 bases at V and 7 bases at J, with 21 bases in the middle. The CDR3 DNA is TGCAGTGCTAGATTTCACCATAGCGCCCTAGGAAATGAGCAGTTCTTC. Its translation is CSARFHHSALGNEQFF.

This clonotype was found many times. CDR3 bases: TGTGCCAGCAGCACCCGACTAGCAGTGGATGAGCAGTTCTTC. This codes for CASSTRLAVDEQFF. The chain uses TRBV7-6 and TRBJ2-1; 7 bases match TRBD2. The junction had 9 bases not matched to a gene; V was cut back by 5 bases and J by 8 bases. The germline V gene has CDR1 SGHVS and CDR2 FNYEAQ. The CDR3 runs 14 residues.

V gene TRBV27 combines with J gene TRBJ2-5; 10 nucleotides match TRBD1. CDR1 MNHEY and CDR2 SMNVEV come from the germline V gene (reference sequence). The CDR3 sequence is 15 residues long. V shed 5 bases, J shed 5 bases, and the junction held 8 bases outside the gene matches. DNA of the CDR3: TGTGCCAGCAGTCCCCAGGGACAGGGGTCGGAGACCCAGTACTTC. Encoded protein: CASSPQGQGSETQYF.

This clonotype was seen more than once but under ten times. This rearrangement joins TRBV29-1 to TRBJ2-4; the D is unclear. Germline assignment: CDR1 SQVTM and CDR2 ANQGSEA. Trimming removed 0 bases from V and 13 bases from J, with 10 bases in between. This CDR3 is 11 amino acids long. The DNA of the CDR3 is TGCAGCGTTGAAGATGGGGTCTGGCAGTACTTC. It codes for CSVEDGVWQYF.

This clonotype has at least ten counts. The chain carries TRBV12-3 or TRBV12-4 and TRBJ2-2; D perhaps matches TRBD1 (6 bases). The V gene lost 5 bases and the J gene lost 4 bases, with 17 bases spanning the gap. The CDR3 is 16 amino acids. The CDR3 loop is CASSLIFGQTTGELFF. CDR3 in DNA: TGTGCCAGCAGTCTCATCTTTGGACAGACCACCGGGGAGCTGTTTTTT.